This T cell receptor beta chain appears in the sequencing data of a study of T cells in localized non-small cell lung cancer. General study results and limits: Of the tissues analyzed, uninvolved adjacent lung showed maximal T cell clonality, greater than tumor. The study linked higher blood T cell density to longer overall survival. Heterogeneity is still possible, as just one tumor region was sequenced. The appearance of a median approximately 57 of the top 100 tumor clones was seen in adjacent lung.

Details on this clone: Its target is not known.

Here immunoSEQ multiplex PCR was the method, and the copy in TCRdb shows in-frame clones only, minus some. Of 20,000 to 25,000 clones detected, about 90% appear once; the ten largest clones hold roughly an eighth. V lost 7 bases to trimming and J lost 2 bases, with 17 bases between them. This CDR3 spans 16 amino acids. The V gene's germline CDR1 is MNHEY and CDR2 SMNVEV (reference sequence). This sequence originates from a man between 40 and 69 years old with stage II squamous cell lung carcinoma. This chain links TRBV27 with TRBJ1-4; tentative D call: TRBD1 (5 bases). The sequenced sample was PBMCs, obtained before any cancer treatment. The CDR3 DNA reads TGTGCCAGCAACCGATCCGGGCGGGGCACTAATGAAAAACTGTTTTTT. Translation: CASNRSGRGTNEKLFF.